This is a list of T cell receptor beta chains from one sample in a study of T cell repertoires in cytomegalovirus infection. TCRdb ran MiXCR on the reads and lists one entry per CDR3 protein. The sample consists of about 190,000 distinct CDR3 sequences, 28% of them appearing once. The sequencing input was PBMCs. Receptor source: a human donor in good health (CMV status not recorded). Some clones in this sample may be carry-over from other donors' samples. Both conserved end residues are part of each CDR3. The D gene is left open where the match is weak. Only some rows state a clone size, as once, few, many or a class for expanded clones.

j_gene	d_gene	v_gene	abundance	CDR3aa	CDR3nt
TRBJ1-1	NA	TRBV7-2	NA	CASSLESGTVNTEAFF	TGTGCCAGCAGCTTAGAAAGCGGGACGGTGAACACTGAAGCTTTCTTT
TRBJ1-2	NA	TRBV20-1	NA	CSARDNRDTLF	TGCAGTGCTAGAGACAACCGGGACACCCTCTTC
TRBJ1-2	NA	TRBV7-2	many	CASSLDYRRGYTF	TGTGCCAGCAGCTTAGATTACAGGAGGGGCTACACCTTC
TRBJ1-2	NA	TRBV7-3	few	CASSLLPGTDGYTF	TGTGCCAGCAGCTTATTACCCGGGACTGATGGCTACACCTTC
TRBJ2-1	TRBD2	TRBV6-5	NA	CASSYVGLAAGNEQFF	TGTGCCAGCAGTTACGTGGGACTAGCGGCGGGCAATGAGCAGTTCTTC
TRBJ2-1	NA	TRBV5-6	NA	CASSRELAHNEQFF	TGTGCCAGCAGCCGCGAACTAGCTCACAATGAGCAGTTCTTC
TRBJ2-7	TRBD1	TRBV7-9	many	CASSRPQGQMESYEQYF	TGTGCCAGCAGCCGACCCCAGGGACAGATGGAGTCCTACGAGCAGTACTTC
TRBJ2-1	TRBD2	TRBV7-3	many	CASSPSSGGEGNEQFF	TGTGCCAGCAGCCCTTCTAGCGGGGGGGAAGGAAATGAGCAGTTCTTC
TRBJ1-5	NA	TRBV19	NA	CASRGLSNQPQHF	TGTGCCAGTCGGGGGCTCAGCAATCAGCCCCAGCATTTT
TRBJ2-2	NA	TRBV14	NA	CASTSRVLGGELFF	TGTGCCAGCACCTCACGGGTTTTAGGCGGGGAGCTGTTTTTT
TRBJ1-5	TRBD1	TRBV7-2	NA	CASSLGDRGLRPQHF	TGTGCCAGCAGCTTAGGGGACAGGGGACTTCGGCCCCAGCATTTT
TRBJ2-2	NA	TRBV7-8	NA	CSSSWLGGATGELFF	TGTTCCAGCAGCTGGTTAGGGGGGGCCACCGGGGAGCTGTTTTTT
TRBJ1-1	NA	TRBV2	NA	CASTGSSEAFF	TGTGCCAGCACCGGGTCTTCTGAAGCTTTCTTT
TRBJ1-1	TRBD1	TRBV7-8	many	CASSPRQGANTEAFF	TGTGCCAGCAGCCCTCGGCAGGGGGCCAACACTGAAGCTTTCTTT
TRBJ2-5	NA	TRBV12-5	NA	CASGLDGRETQYF	TGTGCTAGTGGTTTGGATGGAAGAGAGACCCAGTACTTC
TRBJ2-3	NA	TRBV2	NA	CASSVEGTSATQYF	TGTGCCAGCAGTGTAGAGGGGACCAGTGCTACGCAGTATTTT
TRBJ1-2	NA	TRBV10-3	NA	CAISERTAFYGYTF	TGTGCCATCAGTGAACGGACGGCTTTTTATGGCTACACCTTC
TRBJ2-3	NA	TRBV6-4	once	CASSAAGGTDTQYF	TGTGCCAGCAGTGCGGCAGGGGGCACAGATACGCAGTATTTT
TRBJ1-2	NA	TRBV6-1	NA	CASSERGTPFNYGYTF	TGTGCCAGCAGTGAAAGAGGGACTCCCTTTAACTATGGCTACACCTTC
TRBJ1-1	TRBD1	TRBV11-2	few	CASSLNRGAEAFF	TGTGCCAGCAGCTTAAACAGGGGGGCTGAAGCTTTCTTT
TRBJ1-1	NA	TRBV7-2	many	CAEGGTNTEAFF	TGTGCGGAGGGGGGCACGAACACTGAAGCTTTCTTT
TRBJ1-4	NA	TRBV29-1	few	CSASATNEKLFF	TGCAGCGCGTCTGCAACTAATGAAAAACTGTTTTTT
TRBJ1-5	NA	TRBV12-3/TRBV12-4	NA	CASSPSLREGSNQPQHF	TGTGCCAGCAGTCCTTCGTTGAGGGAAGGGAGCAATCAGCCCCAGCATTTT
TRBJ1-4	NA	TRBV20-1	few	CSYRGPSGKLFF	TGCAGTTACCGGGGCCCGTCTGGAAAACTGTTTTTT
TRBJ2-7	NA	TRBV5-1	few	CASKLDLGGEGEQYF	TGCGCCAGCAAGCTAGACCTCGGAGGTGAAGGCGAGCAGTACTTC
TRBJ2-3	NA	TRBV6-1	NA	CASSEPGVDTQYF	TGTGCCAGCAGTGAACCGGGGGTCGATACGCAGTATTTT
TRBJ2-1	NA	TRBV6-4	once	CASSVGAGNEQFF	TGTGCCAGCAGTGTTGGCGCTGGGAATGAGCAGTTCTTC
TRBJ2-1	TRBD2	TRBV7-9	few	CASSPKAGGYNEQFF	TGTGCCAGCAGCCCTAAAGCGGGGGGTTACAATGAGCAGTTCTTC
TRBJ2-3	TRBD2	TRBV11-2	many	CASSSTSGDIADTQYF	TGTGCCAGCAGCTCGACTAGCGGGGACATCGCAGATACGCAGTATTTT
TRBJ1-1	NA	TRBV2	few	CASSGGLATEAFF	TGTGCCAGCAGTGGGGGGCTTGCCACTGAAGCTTTCTTT
TRBJ1-4	TRBD1	TRBV19	NA	CASSPRTGLGNEKLFF	TGTGCCAGTAGTCCCCGGACAGGGCTCGGGAATGAAAAACTGTTTTTT
TRBJ2-1	NA	TRBV11-2	NA	CASSVEGRDRNEQFF	TGTGCCAGCAGCGTAGAGGGCAGGGATCGGAATGAGCAGTTCTTC
TRBJ2-6	TRBD2	TRBV7-6	NA	CASSGGIAGPLSGANVLTF	TGTGCCAGCAGCGGCGGAATAGCGGGCCCCCTGTCTGGGGCCAACGTCCTGACTTTC
TRBJ2-3	NA	TRBV6-1	few	CASSEAPEGDTQYF	TGTGCCAGCAGTGAGGCACCCGAGGGGGATACGCAGTATTTT
TRBJ1-2	NA	TRBV11-2	NA	CASSLDAINYGYTF	TGTGCCAGCAGCTTAGACGCGATAAACTATGGCTACACCTTC
TRBJ2-7	NA	TRBV2	few	CASSVAASYEQYF	TGTGCCAGCAGTGTAGCGGCCTCCTACGAGCAGTACTTC
TRBJ1-2	NA	TRBV5-6	few	CASSLGGTYGYTF	TGTGCCAGCAGCTTAGGGGGGACCTATGGCTACACCTTC
TRBJ1-1	TRBD1	TRBV7-2	NA	CASSVTGVRTEAFF	TGTGCCAGCAGCGTGACAGGGGTAAGGACTGAAGCTTTCTTT
TRBJ1-4	TRBD1	TRBV15	NA	CATSSDRGITNEKLFF	TGTGCCACCAGCTCAGACAGGGGGATAACTAATGAAAAACTGTTTTTT
TRBJ1-1	NA	TRBV20-1	NA	CSAKDRNTEAFF	TGCAGTGCTAAAGACAGGAACACTGAAGCTTTCTTT
TRBJ2-3	NA	TRBV7-9	few	CASGAGSTDTQYF	TGTGCCAGCGGGGCAGGGAGCACAGATACGCAGTATTTT
TRBJ2-2	TRBD2	TRBV7-3	few	CASSSRPSGGRTGELFF	TGTGCCAGCAGCTCCAGGCCCAGCGGGGGGAGGACCGGGGAGCTGTTTTTT
TRBJ1-1	NA	TRBV7-6	NA	CASSTPDTNTEAFF	TGTGCCAGCAGCACCCCGGACACGAACACTGAAGCTTTCTTT
TRBJ2-1	NA	TRBV5-6	few	CASSFPRLRYNEQFF	TGTGCCAGCAGCTTCCCAAGACTCCGATACAATGAGCAGTTCTTC
TRBJ1-1	NA	TRBV18	NA	CASSPPSRGGVKNTEAFF	TGTGCCAGCTCACCACCGTCCAGGGGCGGGGTGAAGAACACTGAAGCTTTCTTT
TRBJ2-1	TRBD1	TRBV5-1	NA	CASSLPHRGSYNEQFF	TGCGCCAGCAGCTTGCCCCACAGGGGATCCTACAATGAGCAGTTCTTC
TRBJ1-1	NA	TRBV11-2	few	CASSSRELNNEAFF	TGTGCCAGCAGCTCCCGGGAGTTAAACAATGAAGCTTTCTTT
TRBJ1-5	NA	TRBV19	NA	CASSTSIRQDGGNQPQHF	TGTGCCAGTAGTACTTCCATACGACAGGACGGGGGCAATCAGCCCCAGCATTTT
TRBJ2-5	NA	TRBV5-4	NA	CASSLQAGETQYF	TGTGCCAGCAGCTTGCAGGCGGGGGAGACCCAGTACTTC
TRBJ1-5	NA	TRBV11-1	few	CASSFDSAGPQHF	TGTGCCAGCAGCTTCGACAGCGCGGGGCCCCAGCATTTT
TRBJ2-5	NA	TRBV7-9	NA	CASSSYSETQYF	TGTGCCAGCAGCTCCTATAGCGAGACCCAGTACTTC